The clone carrying this TCR beta chain was counted at least ten times. Time point specified: sample taken at primary tumor resection. This record belongs to a study of spatial heterogeneity in lung cancer. TCRdb ran MiXCR on the 5' RACE reads and lists one entry per CDR3 protein. The profile shows tens of thousands of distinct CDR3 sequences, around 13% of them singletons. This CDR3 is 14 amino acids long. Trimming pared 1 base from V and 0 bases from J, leaving 8 bases between. In germline, CDR1 is SQVTM, CDR2 ANQGSEA. This sequence was found in a male donor with early-stage non-small cell lung cancer. The rearrangement uses TRBV29-1 and TRBJ2-3; no definite D call. The material sequenced was PBMCs, taken at surgery. In DNA form, the CDR3 reads TGCAGCGTTGAAGTAGAGTTTAGCACAGATACGCAGTATTTT. This gives the protein CSVEVEFSTDTQYF.